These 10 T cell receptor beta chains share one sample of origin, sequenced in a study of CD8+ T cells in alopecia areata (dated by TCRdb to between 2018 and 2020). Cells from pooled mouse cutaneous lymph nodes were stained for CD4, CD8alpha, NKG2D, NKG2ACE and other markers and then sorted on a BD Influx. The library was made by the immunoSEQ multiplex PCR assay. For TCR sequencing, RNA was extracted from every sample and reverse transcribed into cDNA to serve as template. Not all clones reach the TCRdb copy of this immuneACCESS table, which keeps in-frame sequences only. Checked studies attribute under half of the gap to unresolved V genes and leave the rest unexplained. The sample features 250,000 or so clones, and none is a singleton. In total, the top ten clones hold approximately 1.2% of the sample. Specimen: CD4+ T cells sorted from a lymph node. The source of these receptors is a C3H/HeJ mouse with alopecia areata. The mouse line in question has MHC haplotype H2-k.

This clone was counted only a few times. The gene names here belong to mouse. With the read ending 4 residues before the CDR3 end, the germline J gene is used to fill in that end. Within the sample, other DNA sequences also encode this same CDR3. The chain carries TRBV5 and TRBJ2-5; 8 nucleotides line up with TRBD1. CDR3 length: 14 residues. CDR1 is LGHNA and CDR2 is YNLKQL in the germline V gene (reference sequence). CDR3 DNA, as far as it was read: TGTGCCAGCAGCCAAGAAGACAGGGGAGAC. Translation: CASSQEDRGD. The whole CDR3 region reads CASSQEDRGDTQYF.

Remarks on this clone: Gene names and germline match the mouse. The sequenced part of the CDR3 DNA is TGTGCCAGCAGTCCCTGGACAGGGCAGAACACCGGG. This translates into CASSPWTGQNTG. The full CDR3 protein reads CASSPWTGQNTGQLYF. This chain joins TRBV19 and TRBJ2-2, with 8 bases that match TRBD1. The observed sequence ends 4 residues before the CDR3 terminus, with the missing tail filled in from the germline J gene. Germline V gene data show CDR1 as FNHDT and CDR2 as SITEND (reference sequence). After removal of 4 bases from V and 2 bases from J, the junction contained 7 bases not matched to a gene. This CDR3 has 16 residues.

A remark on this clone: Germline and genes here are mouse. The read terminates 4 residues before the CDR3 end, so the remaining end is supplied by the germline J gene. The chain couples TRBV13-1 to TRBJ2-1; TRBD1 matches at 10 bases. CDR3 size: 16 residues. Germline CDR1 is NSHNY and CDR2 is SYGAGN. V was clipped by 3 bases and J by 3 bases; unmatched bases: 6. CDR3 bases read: TGTGCCAGCAGTGGCGACAGGGGGCCGAGCTATGCT. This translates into CASSGDRGPSYA. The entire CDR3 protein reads CASSGDRGPSYAEQFF.

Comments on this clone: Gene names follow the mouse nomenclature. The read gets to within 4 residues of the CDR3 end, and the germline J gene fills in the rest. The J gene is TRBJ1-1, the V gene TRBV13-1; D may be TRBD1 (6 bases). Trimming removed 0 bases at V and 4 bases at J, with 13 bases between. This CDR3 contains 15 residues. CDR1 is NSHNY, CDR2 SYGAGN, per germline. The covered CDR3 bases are TGTGCCAGCAGTGATGCCTACACAGGGCGCACA. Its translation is CASSDAYTGRT. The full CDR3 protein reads CASSDAYTGRTEVFF.

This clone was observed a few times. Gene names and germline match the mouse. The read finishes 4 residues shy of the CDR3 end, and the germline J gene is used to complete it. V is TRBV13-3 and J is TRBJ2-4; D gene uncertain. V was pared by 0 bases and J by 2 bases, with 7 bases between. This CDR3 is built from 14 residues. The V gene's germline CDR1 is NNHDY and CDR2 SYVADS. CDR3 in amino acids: CASSDEGFQNTLYF. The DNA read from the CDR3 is TGTGCCAGCAGTGATGAGGGTTTTCAAAAC.

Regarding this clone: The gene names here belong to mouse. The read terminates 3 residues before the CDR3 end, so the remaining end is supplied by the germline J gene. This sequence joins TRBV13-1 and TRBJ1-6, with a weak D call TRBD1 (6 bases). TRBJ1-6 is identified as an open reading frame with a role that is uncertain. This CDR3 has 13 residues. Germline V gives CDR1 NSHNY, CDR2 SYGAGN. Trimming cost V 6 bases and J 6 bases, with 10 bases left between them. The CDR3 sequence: CASKQGGNSPLYF. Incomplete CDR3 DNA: TGTGCCAGCAAACAGGGAGGTAATTCGCCC.

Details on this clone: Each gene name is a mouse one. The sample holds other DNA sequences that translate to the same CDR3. Partial CDR3 DNA: TGTGCCAGCAGGCCGACAGGGGGTCAAGAC. Protein sequence: CASRPTGGQD. The entire CDR3 is CASRPTGGQDTQYF. The chain has TRBV13-3 and TRBJ2-5; 9 bases are a match to TRBD1. The CDR3 end lies 4 residues beyond the end of the read and is filled in from the germline J gene. CDR1 is NNHDY, CDR2 SYVADS, per germline. This CDR3 region has 14 residues. V lost 5 bases, J lost 3 bases, and 4 bases stayed unmatched.

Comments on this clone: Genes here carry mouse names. CDR3 bases read: TGTGCCAGCAGCCCCTCAGGGAGGGAAGAC. Protein sequence: CASSPSGRED. The entire CDR3 protein is CASSPSGREDTQYF. The chain uses TRBV5 and TRBJ2-5; TRBD1 might be the D (5 bases). The CDR3 end falls 4 residues outside the read, so it is completed with the germline J gene. The germline V gene has CDR1 LGHNA and CDR2 YNLKQL (reference sequence). The CDR3 consists of 14 residues.

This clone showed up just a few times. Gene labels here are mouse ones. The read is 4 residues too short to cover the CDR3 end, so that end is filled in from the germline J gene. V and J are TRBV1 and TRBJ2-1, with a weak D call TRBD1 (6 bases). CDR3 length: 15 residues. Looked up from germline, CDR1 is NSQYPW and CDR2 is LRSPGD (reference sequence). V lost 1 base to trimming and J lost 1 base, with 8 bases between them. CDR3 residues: CTCSAVRGNYAEQFF. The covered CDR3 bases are TGCACCTGCAGTGCAGTGAGGGGGAACTATGCT. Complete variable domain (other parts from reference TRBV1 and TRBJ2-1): VTLLEQNPRWRLVPRGQAVNLRCILKNSQYPWMSWYQQDLQKQLQWLFTLRSPGDKEVKSLPGADYLATRVTDTELRLQVANMSQGRTLYCTCSAVRGNYAEQFFGPGTRLTVL.

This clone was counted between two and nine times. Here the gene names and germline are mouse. CDR3 sequence reads: CTCSADRGTEGQNTLYF. The sequenced CDR3 bases are TGCACCTGCAGTGCAGATCGGGGGACAGAGGGTCAAAAC. The V gene is TRBV1, the J gene TRBJ2-4; TRBD1 agrees at 7 bases. The read halts 4 residues ahead of the CDR3 end, with the missing end drawn from the germline J gene. Per germline, CDR1 NSQYPW and CDR2 LRSPGD (reference sequence). V was clipped by 0 bases and J by 1 base; unmatched bases: 7. The CDR3 is 17 residues long.